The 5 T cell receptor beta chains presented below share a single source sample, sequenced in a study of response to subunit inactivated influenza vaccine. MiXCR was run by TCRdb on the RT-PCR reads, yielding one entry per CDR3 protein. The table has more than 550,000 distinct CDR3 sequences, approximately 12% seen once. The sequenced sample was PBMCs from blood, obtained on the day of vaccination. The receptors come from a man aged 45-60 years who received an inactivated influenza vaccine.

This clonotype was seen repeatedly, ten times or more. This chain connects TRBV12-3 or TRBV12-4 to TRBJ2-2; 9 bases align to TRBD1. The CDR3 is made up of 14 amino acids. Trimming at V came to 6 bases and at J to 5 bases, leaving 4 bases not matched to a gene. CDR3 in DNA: TGTGCCAGCAGCCCACAGGGGGCGACCGGGGAGCTGTTTTTT. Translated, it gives CASSPQGATGELFF.

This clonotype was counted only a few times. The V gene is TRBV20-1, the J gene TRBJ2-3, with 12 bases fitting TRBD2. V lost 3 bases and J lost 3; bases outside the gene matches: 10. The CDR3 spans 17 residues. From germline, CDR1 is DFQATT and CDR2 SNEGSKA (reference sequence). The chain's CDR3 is CSASGSSGRARTDTQYF. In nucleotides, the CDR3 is TGCAGTGCTAGTGGGTCTAGCGGGAGGGCCCGGACAGATACGCAGTATTTT.

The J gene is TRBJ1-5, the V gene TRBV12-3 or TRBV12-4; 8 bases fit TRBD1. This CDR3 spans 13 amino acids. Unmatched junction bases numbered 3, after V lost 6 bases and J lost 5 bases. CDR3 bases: TGTGCCAGCAGAAGACAGGGGTATCAGCCCCAGCATTTT. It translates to CASRRQGYQPQHF.

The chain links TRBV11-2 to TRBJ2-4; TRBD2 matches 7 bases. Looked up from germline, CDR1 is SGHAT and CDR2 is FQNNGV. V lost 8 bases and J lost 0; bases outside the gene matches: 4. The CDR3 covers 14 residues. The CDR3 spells CASQRGLAKNIQYF. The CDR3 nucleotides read TGTGCCAGCCAGCGGGGACTAGCCAAAAACATTCAGTACTTC.

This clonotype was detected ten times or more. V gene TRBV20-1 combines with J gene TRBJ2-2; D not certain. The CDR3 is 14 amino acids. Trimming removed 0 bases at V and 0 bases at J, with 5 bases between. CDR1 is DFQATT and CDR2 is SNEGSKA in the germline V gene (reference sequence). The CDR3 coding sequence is TGCAGTGCTAGAGATGGCGCGAACACCGGGGAGCTGTTTTTT. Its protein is CSARDGANTGELFF.